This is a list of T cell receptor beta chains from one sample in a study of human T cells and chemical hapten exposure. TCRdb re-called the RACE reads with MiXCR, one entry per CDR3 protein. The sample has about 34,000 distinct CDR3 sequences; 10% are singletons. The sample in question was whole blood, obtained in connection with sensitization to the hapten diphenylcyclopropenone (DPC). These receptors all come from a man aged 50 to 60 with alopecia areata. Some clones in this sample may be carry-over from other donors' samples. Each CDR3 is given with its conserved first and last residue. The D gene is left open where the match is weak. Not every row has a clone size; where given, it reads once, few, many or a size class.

CDR3 protein: CASSQVIQGASNTEAFF
CDR3 DNA: TGCGCCAGCAGCCAAGTGATACAGGGGGCATCGAACACTGAAGCTTTCTTT
clone size: many
V gene: TRBV4-1
J gene: TRBJ1-1
D gene: TRBD1

CDR3 protein: CASSPMGGSTEAFF
CDR3 DNA: TGTGCCAGCTCACCTATGGGAGGGAGCACTGAAGCTTTCTTT
clone size: many
V gene: TRBV18
J gene: TRBJ1-1
D gene: NA

CDR3 protein: CASSLASGSADTQYF
CDR3 DNA: TGTGCCAGCAGCTTAGCTAGCGGGAGTGCAGATACGCAGTATTTT
clone size: NA
V gene: TRBV11-3
J gene: TRBJ2-3
D gene: TRBD2

CDR3 protein: CAWSVGMSNQPQHF
CDR3 DNA: TGTGCCTGGAGTGTGGGGATGAGCAATCAGCCCCAGCATTTT
clone size: many
V gene: TRBV30
J gene: TRBJ1-5
D gene: NA

CDR3 protein: CASSYRLNTGELFF
CDR3 DNA: TGTGCCAGCAGTTACCGGTTGAACACCGGGGAGCTGTTTTTT
clone size: NA
V gene: TRBV6-2/TRBV6-3
J gene: TRBJ2-2
D gene: NA

CDR3 protein: CATSRDRGNQPQHF
CDR3 DNA: TGTGCCACCAGCAGAGATAGGGGCAATCAGCCCCAGCATTTT
clone size: NA
V gene: TRBV15
J gene: TRBJ1-5
D gene: NA

CDR3 protein: CASSWEPTYEQYF
CDR3 DNA: TGCGCCAGCAGCTGGGAGCCCACCTACGAGCAGTACTTC
clone size: few
V gene: TRBV5-1
J gene: TRBJ2-7
D gene: NA

CDR3 protein: CASRENEQFF
CDR3 DNA: TGTGCCAGCAGGGAAAATGAGCAGTTCTTC
clone size: few
V gene: TRBV2
J gene: TRBJ2-1
D gene: NA

CDR3 protein: CASRPLYSSTDTQYF
CDR3 DNA: TGTGCCAGTAGACCCCTGTACTCTAGCACAGATACGCAGTATTTT
clone size: few
V gene: TRBV19
J gene: TRBJ2-3
D gene: NA

CDR3 protein: CASSFEGLAGGLTNEQFF
CDR3 DNA: TGTGCCAGCAGCTTCGAAGGACTAGCGGGAGGGCTTACCAATGAGCAGTTCTTC
clone size: many
V gene: TRBV3-1
J gene: TRBJ2-1
D gene: TRBD2

CDR3 protein: CASSTPGESNSPLHF
CDR3 DNA: TGTGCCAGCAGCACCCCAGGGGAGAGTAATTCACCCCTCCACTTT
clone size: many
V gene: TRBV28
J gene: TRBJ1-6
D gene: NA

CDR3 protein: CASSPTAGGEQYF
CDR3 DNA: TGTGCCAGCTCACCAACCGCAGGGGGTGAGCAGTACTTC
clone size: few
V gene: TRBV18
J gene: TRBJ2-7
D gene: TRBD1

CDR3 protein: CASSYSGGGDPDGYTF
CDR3 DNA: TGTGCCAGCAGTTACTCGGGAGGGGGGGACCCTGATGGCTACACCTTC
clone size: many
V gene: TRBV6-5
J gene: TRBJ1-2
D gene: NA

CDR3 protein: CSVAADSNQPQHF
CDR3 DNA: TGCAGCGTTGCGGCAGATAGCAATCAGCCCCAGCATTTT
clone size: NA
V gene: TRBV29-1
J gene: TRBJ1-5
D gene: NA

CDR3 protein: CAISRTGVDDNEQFF
CDR3 DNA: TGTGCCATCAGCCGGACAGGGGTAGACGACAATGAGCAGTTCTTC
clone size: many
V gene: TRBV10-3
J gene: TRBJ2-1
D gene: TRBD1

CDR3 protein: CASSYQDTGVEQYF
CDR3 DNA: TGTGCCAGCAGCTACCAAGATACAGGGGTCGAGCAGTACTTC
clone size: many
V gene: TRBV11-2
J gene: TRBJ2-7
D gene: TRBD1

CDR3 protein: CASSLEGTEAFF
CDR3 DNA: TGTGCCAGCAGCCTGGAGGGCACTGAAGCTTTCTTT
clone size: many
V gene: TRBV3-1
J gene: TRBJ1-1
D gene: NA

CDR3 protein: CSVTTGTSGRIGELFF
CDR3 DNA: TGCAGCGTGACGACCGGGACTAGCGGGAGAATCGGGGAGCTGTTTTTT
clone size: few
V gene: TRBV29-1
J gene: TRBJ2-2
D gene: TRBD2

CDR3 protein: CASSLEASNTGELFF
CDR3 DNA: TGTGCCAGCAGCTTGGAAGCCAGTAACACCGGGGAGCTGTTTTTT
clone size: many
V gene: TRBV5-4
J gene: TRBJ2-2
D gene: NA

CDR3 protein: CASSQVNEQYF
CDR3 DNA: TGTGCCAGCAGCCAAGTAAACGAGCAGTACTTC
clone size: NA
V gene: TRBV3-1
J gene: TRBJ2-7
D gene: NA

CDR3 protein: CASQNTGVYSSYEQYF
CDR3 DNA: TGTGCCAGCCAGAATACCGGGGTTTATAGCTCCTACGAGCAGTACTTC
clone size: NA
V gene: TRBV25-1
J gene: TRBJ2-7
D gene: NA

CDR3 protein: CASGDSPYEQYF
CDR3 DNA: TGTGCCAGCGGAGACAGTCCCTACGAGCAGTACTTC
clone size: many
V gene: TRBV7-9
J gene: TRBJ2-7
D gene: NA

CDR3 protein: CASSQEGGSTDTQYF
CDR3 DNA: TGTGCCAGCAGCCAAGAGGGGGGAAGCACAGATACGCAGTATTTT
clone size: many
V gene: TRBV3-1
J gene: TRBJ2-3
D gene: NA

CDR3 protein: CASKQGDSQPQHF
CDR3 DNA: TGCGCCAGCAAACAGGGGGATAGTCAGCCCCAGCATTTT
clone size: many
V gene: TRBV10-2
J gene: TRBJ1-5
D gene: TRBD1

CDR3 protein: CASSLPGGEQYF
CDR3 DNA: TGTGCCAGCAGTCTGCCGGGGGGCGAGCAGTACTTC
clone size: NA
V gene: TRBV28
J gene: TRBJ2-7
D gene: TRBD2

CDR3 protein: CSVGQGRFEQYF
CDR3 DNA: TGCAGCGTCGGACAGGGGAGGTTCGAGCAGTACTTC
clone size: many
V gene: TRBV29-1
J gene: TRBJ2-7
D gene: TRBD1